The 24 T cell receptor beta chains below were found in one sample sequenced in a study of STAT5B mutations in CD4+ large granular lymphocyte leukemia. Only in-frame clones appear in the TCRdb table, and some are missing; sequencing was by immunoSEQ multiplex PCR. Here the sample spans 30,000 to 40,000 clones, 87% being singletons. Sequencing was done on a sample of CD4+ T cells from blood buffy coats. The source of these receptors is a human donor in good health.

In DNA form, the CDR3 reads TGTGCCAGCAGATCCGGGACAAAGGGGATCAATCAGCCCCAGCATTTT. It encodes CASRSGTKGINQPQHF. V is TRBV6-7 and J is TRBJ1-5, with D tentatively TRBD1 (6 bases). TRBV6-7 carries the ORF label, with uncertain function. The V end lost 6 bases, the J end lost 3 bases, and 18 bases lay between the germline ends. The CDR3 runs to 16 residues.

The chain employs TRBV7-2 and TRBJ1-5; 7 positions match TRBD1. Germline CDR1 reads SGHTA; CDR2 reads FQGNSA. The CDR3 spans 15 residues. V lost 5 bases and J lost 3; bases outside the gene matches: 7. For the CDR3, the DNA is TGTGCCAGCAGCCCGACAGGGTTCCCCAATCAGCCCCAGCATTTT. Its protein is CASSPTGFPNQPQHF.

J is TRBJ2-5 and V is TRBV19; TRBD1 might be the D (5 bases). The CDR3 sequence is 15 residues long. Germline CDR1 is LNHDA and CDR2 is SQIVND (reference sequence). Trimming shortened V by 6 bases and J by 1 base, and 15 bases separated the two germline ends. CDR3 in amino acids: CASSQRVTAQETQYF. CDR3 DNA: TGTGCCAGTAGCCAAAGGGTGACAGCCCAAGAGACCCAGTACTTC.

V and J are TRBV28 and TRBJ1-2; TRBD1 might be the D (5 bases). The germline CDR1 and CDR2 sequences are MDHEN and SYDVKM. V was cut by 5 bases and J by 8 bases, with 24 bases left in between. This CDR3 region has 16 residues. The CDR3 here is CASSPGGGKAMGGYTF. CDR3 coding DNA: TGTGCCAGCAGTCCCGGGGGAGGGAAGGCTATGGGAGGCTACACCTTC.

V usage is TRBV10-3 and J usage is TRBJ2-7; D is perhaps TRBD2 (7 bases). This CDR3 comprises 13 residues. V was pared by 7 bases and J by 7 bases, with 17 bases between. The germline CDR1 and CDR2 sequences are ENHRY and SYGVKD. The CDR3 loop is CAITVAEGGEQYF. The CDR3 DNA follows: TGTGCCATCACAGTGGCCGAGGGGGGGGAGCAGTACTTC.

This clone was found a few times. The chain has TRBV27 and TRBJ1-5; 7 bases are shared with TRBD1. This CDR3 has 15 residues. V was pared by 5 bases and J by 0 bases, with 4 bases of the junction left unmatched. Germline assignment: CDR1 MNHEY and CDR2 SMNVEV (reference sequence). CDR3 DNA sequence: TGTGCCAGCAGTCCCGGACAGGTTAGCAATCAGCCCCAGCATTTT. Protein: CASSPGQVSNQPQHF.

The table lists this clone with a count of one. The CDR3 loop reads CASSLAGDLGSYAKNIQYF. CDR3 sequence (DNA): TGTGCCAGCAGCTTGGCAGGGGACCTCGGGTCCTATGCCAAAAACATTCAGTACTTC. This chain joins TRBV5-5 and TRBJ2-4, with D possibly TRBD1 on 6 matching bases. Trimming removed 0 bases from V and 1 base from J, with 20 bases in between. This CDR3 spans 19 amino acids. Per germline, CDR1 SGHKS and CDR2 YYEKEE (reference sequence).

V usage is TRBV2 and J usage is TRBJ2-3; a weak D match, TRBD1 (6 bases). Per germline, CDR1 SNHLY and CDR2 FYNNEI. V was clipped by 11 bases and J by 7 bases, with 16 bases between them. The CDR3 loop spans 12 amino acids. CDR3 loop: CAGSTGTHTQYF. The DNA of the CDR3 is TGTGCCGGCTCAACAGGGACGCATACGCAGTATTTT.

The chain links TRBV9 to TRBJ2-1, with TRBD2 matching 8 bases. This CDR3 contains 14 residues. Germline V lookup: CDR1 SGDLS, CDR2 YYNGEE. J was trimmed by 6 bases and V by 4 bases; bases with no gene match: 6. The CDR3 sequence is CASSPGLAINEQFF. The CDR3, as DNA: TGTGCCAGCAGCCCCGGACTAGCAATCAATGAGCAGTTCTTC.

The chain couples TRBV11-3 to TRBJ2-7; the D is unclear. V was shortened by 1 base and J by 6 bases, with 4 bases between the two germline ends. The CDR3 is made up of 11 amino acids. Germline V lookup: CDR1 SGHNT, CDR2 YENEEA. CDR3 bases: TGTGCCAGCAGCTTAGGCAGCGAGCAGTACTTC. This codes for CASSLGSEQYF.

V is TRBV28 and J is TRBJ2-5; 11 nucleotides match TRBD2. J lost 4 bases, V lost 5 bases, and 12 bases had no gene match. The CDR3 is made up of 17 amino acids. Germline V gene sequence: CDR1 MDHEN, CDR2 SYDVKM. This CDR3 is CASSAPRLAGGGETQYF. As DNA, the CDR3 is TGTGCCAGCAGTGCGCCCAGGCTAGCGGGAGGAGGAGAGACCCAGTACTTC.

The chain recombines TRBV9 with TRBJ2-7; tentative D call: TRBD1 (6 bases). The V end lost 4 bases, the J end lost 0 bases, and 17 bases lay between the germline ends. The CDR3 contains 16 residues. Germline V CDR1 and CDR2: SGDLS, YYNGEE. The CDR3, as DNA: TGTGCCAGCAGCCCCCACGGACAGACCCTCTCCTACGAGCAGTACTTC. Its protein product is CASSPHGQTLSYEQYF.

The chain combines TRBV11-1 with TRBJ2-3, with 10 bases fitting TRBD2. Germline-derived CDR1 and CDR2 are SGHAT and FQDESV (reference sequence). The CDR3 runs 18 residues. V was clipped by 4 bases and J by 4 bases; unmatched bases: 14. The CDR3 is CASSSDGAGGPKADTQYF. The CDR3 DNA reads TGTGCCAGCAGCTCAGACGGAGCGGGAGGGCCGAAGGCAGATACGCAGTATTTT. Variable domain in full (rest from reference TRBV11-1 and TRBJ2-3): EAEVAQSPRYKITEKSQAVAFWCDPISGHATLYWYRQILGQGPELLVQFQDESVVDDSQLPKDRFSAERLKGVDSTLKIQPAELGDSAMYLCASSSDGAGGPKADTQYFGPGTRLTVL.

The chain couples TRBV7-2 to TRBJ2-7, with 7 bases lining up with TRBD1. Per the germline V gene, CDR1 is SGHTA and CDR2 is FQGNSA. V gave up 1 base and J gave up 2 bases; unmatched junction bases: 8. The CDR3 is 16 residues long. In DNA, the CDR3 is TGTGCCAGCAGCTTAGGCTCCGGGACAGCGGCCTACGAGCAGTACTTC. It specifies CASSLGSGTAAYEQYF.

The chain couples TRBV4-3 to TRBJ2-2, with D possibly TRBD1 on 6 matching bases. Germline loops: CDR1 LGHNA, CDR2 YSLEER. The ends were cut back, 0 bases at V and 1 base at J, with 9 bases in the middle. This CDR3 spans 16 amino acids. DNA of the CDR3: TGCGCCAGCAGCCAAGAGGGACACCGGAACACCGGGGAGCTGTTTTTT. Its translation: CASSQEGHRNTGELFF.

The chain carries TRBV28 and TRBJ2-1; perhaps TRBD1 as D (6 bases). The germline V and J ends were trimmed by 4 bases and 3 bases, with 10 bases remaining between them. CDR3 size: 14 residues. From germline, CDR1 is MDHEN and CDR2 SYDVKM. CDR3 amino acids: CASSSTGFYNEQFF. Written as DNA, the CDR3 is TGTGCCAGCAGTTCTACAGGGTTCTACAATGAGCAGTTCTTC.

This CDR3 reads CASRNDRLSSYEQYF. DNA for the CDR3: TGCGCCAGCAGAAACGACAGACTATCCTCCTACGAGCAGTACTTC. This chain joins TRBV10-2 and TRBJ2-7; possibly TRBD1 or TRBD2 for D (5 bases each). The germline CDR1 and CDR2 sequences are WSHSY and SAAADI. CDR3 length: 15 residues. The V gene lost 6 bases and the J gene lost 0 bases, with 15 bases spanning the gap.

The chain recombines TRBV28 with TRBJ2-1, with 15 nucleotides matching TRBD2. The ends lost 2 bases at V and 8 bases at J; junction bases unmatched: 1. There are 15 residues in the CDR3. Looked up from germline, CDR1 is MDHEN and CDR2 is SYDVKM. The CDR3 is CASSLGTSGRYEQFF. DNA for the CDR3: TGTGCCAGCAGTTTAGGGACTAGCGGGAGGTATGAGCAGTTCTTC.

V usage is TRBV5-6 and J usage is TRBJ2-5; D is unresolved. Germline values: CDR1 SGHDT, CDR2 YYEEEE. The CDR3 is 14 residues long. V lost 4 bases, J lost 0 bases, and 10 bases lay in between. The CDR3 nucleotides are TGTGCCAGCAGCGGTACACGGTACCAAGAGACCCAGTACTTC. Translating gives CASSGTRYQETQYF.

This chain joins TRBV6-9 and TRBJ2-1, with 8 bases matching TRBD1. Losses at the gene ends were 9 bases for V and 6 bases for J; bases not matched to a gene: 7. The CDR3 runs 13 residues. CDR1 is MNHGY, CDR2 SVAAGI, per germline. CDR3 coding DNA: TGTGCCAGTGGGACAGGAAGTATCAATGAGCAGTTCTTC. This gives the protein CASGTGSINEQFF.

The chain carries TRBV9 and TRBJ1-2; 9 bases agree with TRBD1. Germline trimming cut 2 bases from V and 8 bases from J; bases unmatched to any gene: 7. Germline CDR1 SGDLS, CDR2 YYNGEE. This CDR3 has 14 amino acids. The CDR3 spells CASSVGQGGRGYTF. In DNA form, the CDR3 reads TGTGCCAGCAGCGTGGGACAGGGAGGACGCGGCTACACCTTC.

The CDR3 sequence is CASSGSSGPGDEQFF. The CDR3 region has the DNA TGCGCCAGCAGCGGCTCTAGCGGGCCTGGGGATGAGCAGTTCTTC. The chain employs TRBV4-3 and TRBJ2-1, with 8 bases aligning to TRBD2. The CDR3 consists of 15 residues. V lost 5 bases, J lost 8 bases, and 11 bases stayed unmatched. The germline CDR1 and CDR2 sequences are LGHNA and YSLEER.

The table lists this clone with a few counts. V usage is TRBV28 and J usage is TRBJ2-7; D unresolved. Between the trimmed V and J ends, which lost 5 bases and 4 bases, there was a span of 6 bases. The CDR3 totals 11 residues. Germline CDR1 MDHEN, CDR2 SYDVKM. CDR3 protein: CASSRSYEQYF. The CDR3 DNA reads TGTGCCAGCAGTCGATCGTACGAGCAGTACTTC. Variable domain in full (rest from reference TRBV28 and TRBJ2-7): DVKVTQSSRYLVKRTGEKVFLECVQDMDHENMFWYRQDPGLGLRLIYFSYDVKMKEKGDIPEGYSVSREKKERFSLILESASTNQTSMYLCASSRSYEQYFGPGTRLTVT.

The chain has TRBV10-1 and TRBJ1-6; D is unresolved. The CDR3 is made up of 13 amino acids. Trimming shortened V by 3 bases and J by 5 bases, and 5 bases separated the two germline ends. Germline-derived CDR1 and CDR2 are WNHNN and SYGVQD (reference sequence). The CDR3, as DNA: TGCGCCAGCAGTGACATCGATAATTCACCCCTCCACTTT. It translates to CASSDIDNSPLHF.